These 25 T cell receptor beta chains came from one sample sequenced in a study of shared clonotypes between healthy human individuals. Assay used: immunoSEQ multiplex PCR; TCRdb lists only in-frame clones, some missing. The data contain 2 million to 2.5 million clones, around 93% of them seen just once; the ten biggest clones take up around 0.38%. The sequenced sample was naive CD4+ T cells from PBMCs. Subset described: CD45RA+ positively selected. These receptors originate from a young man in good health. Some clones in this sample may be carry-over from other donors' samples.

For the CDR3, the DNA is TGTGCCAGCAGTGAAAATTCGGGACGAGGGACAGGAGGTACCCAGTACTTC. This encodes CASSENSGRGTGGTQYF. V and J are TRBV6-1 and TRBJ2-5; 8 positions agree with TRBD1. V was clipped by 2 bases and J by 8 bases; unmatched bases: 16. The CDR3 consists of 17 residues. Germline lookup yields CDR1 MNHNS and CDR2 SASEGT.

This chain uses TRBV7-2 with TRBJ1-1, with D uncertain. The germline V and J ends were trimmed by 5 bases and 5 bases, with 21 bases remaining between them. Germline V gene lookup returns CDR1 SGHTA and CDR2 FQGNSA. CDR3 length: 16 residues. This CDR3 is CASSPRRAGSMTEAFF. CDR3 in DNA: TGTGCCAGCAGCCCCCGGAGAGCGGGGTCCATGACTGAAGCTTTCTTT.

As regards this clone: The sample carries other DNA sequences with the same CDR3. CDR3: CASSLGQGALTEAFF. CDR3 bases: TGTGCCAGCAGCTTAGGTCAGGGGGCGCTCACTGAAGCTTTCTTT. The J gene is TRBJ1-1, the V gene TRBV7-3, with 8 bases identical to TRBD1. The CDR3 has 15 amino acids. Germline CDR1 reads SGHTA; CDR2 reads FQGTGA. J was trimmed by 4 bases and V by 2 bases; bases with no gene match: 6.

V and J are TRBV30 and TRBJ2-1, with 7 bases fitting TRBD1. The CDR3 is 13 amino acids. The J segment lost 9 bases and the V segment lost 7 bases, leaving 12 bases of the junction unmatched. Germline V gene lookup returns CDR1 GTSNPN and CDR2 SVGIG (reference sequence). The CDR3, as DNA: TGTGCCTCGGAGAAGGAAGGGGGCCGTGAGCAGTTCTTC. It specifies CASEKEGGREQFF.

The chain carries TRBV5-4 and TRBJ2-1, with D hard to call. In germline, CDR1 is SGHNT, CDR2 YYREEE (reference sequence). The CDR3 totals 13 residues. The ends were cut back, 0 bases at V and 8 bases at J, with 9 bases in the middle. The CDR3 here is CASSLAYGDEQFF. CDR3 coding DNA: TGTGCCAGCAGCTTGGCGTACGGCGATGAGCAGTTCTTC.

A note on this clone: The same CDR3 can be traced to other DNA sequences in this sample. The chain couples TRBV2 to TRBJ2-7; the D gene is possibly TRBD1 (5 bases). This CDR3 region has 14 residues. V was pared by 3 bases and J by 3 bases, with 12 bases between. Per germline, CDR1 SNHLY and CDR2 FYNNEI. CDR3 DNA sequence: TGTGCCAGCAGTGACCAGGGCTCGGGCTACGAGCAGTACTTC. It specifies CASSDQGSGYEQYF.

The genes are TRBV2 and TRBJ2-5; D uncertain. V lost 2 bases and J lost 0, with 4 bases in between. In germline, CDR1 is SNHLY, CDR2 FYNNEI. CDR3 length: 13 residues. CDR3 amino acids: CASSENNQETQYF. The CDR3, as DNA: TGTGCCAGCAGTGAAAATAACCAAGAGACCCAGTACTTC.

The V call is TRBV19, the J call TRBJ1-1; D may be TRBD1 (6 bases). Germline V CDR1 and CDR2: LNHDA, SQIVND (reference sequence). CDR3 length: 14 amino acids. Trimming stripped 5 bases from V and 1 base from J, with 11 bases between. The CDR3 bases are TGTGCCAGTAGTCCTGGACAGCAGAACACTGAAGCTTTCTTT. Its translation: CASSPGQQNTEAFF.

J is TRBJ2-1 and V is TRBV5-1; 10 bases map to TRBD2. The CDR3 contains 16 residues. Germline CDR1 is SGHRS and CDR2 is YFSETQ. The V and J ends lost 2 bases and 4 bases, in that order; junction bases with no gene match: 6. This CDR3 is CASSFIAGGIYNEQFF. The CDR3 nucleotides are TGCGCCAGCAGCTTCATAGCGGGAGGAATTTACAATGAGCAGTTCTTC.

This clone came up a few times. The chain links TRBV7-9 to TRBJ1-1; 10 nucleotides align to TRBD1. CDR1 is SEHNR and CDR2 is FQNEAQ in the germline V gene (reference sequence). V dropped 1 base and J dropped 4; count of bases not matched to a gene: 6. CDR3 length: 16 amino acids. The CDR3 spells CASSLGAGTGVTEAFF. DNA of the CDR3: TGTGCCAGCAGCTTAGGAGCCGGGACAGGGGTCACTGAAGCTTTCTTT.

The CDR3 nucleotides read TGTGCCAGCAGTTCGACTAGCCTCGGGTGGGGCTACAATGAGCAGTTCTTC. Protein: CASSSTSLGWGYNEQFF. J is TRBJ2-1 and V is TRBV28; 7 nucleotides match TRBD2. Germline CDR1 is MDHEN and CDR2 is SYDVKM. The ends lost 4 bases at V and 3 bases at J; junction bases unmatched: 12. CDR3 length: 17 residues.

The V call is TRBV28, the J call TRBJ1-3; unclear D gene. Trimming took 6 bases from V and 5 from J, leaving 14 bases between them. CDR3 size: 14 residues. Germline lookup yields CDR1 MDHEN and CDR2 SYDVKM. The CDR3: CASSVTYGRNTIYF. DNA for the CDR3: TGTGCCAGCAGCGTCACGTACGGGAGAAACACCATATATTTT.

The CDR3 nucleotides are TGCGCCAGCAGTGAGTCGAGCCGGCGCAATGAGCAGTTCTTC. Protein: CASSESSRRNEQFF. The J gene is TRBJ2-1, the V gene TRBV10-1; D is undetermined. Germline V lookup: CDR1 WNHNN, CDR2 SYGVQD (reference sequence). The CDR3 contains 14 residues. Trimming removed 0 bases from V and 6 bases from J, with 9 bases in between.

The V and J genes are TRBV28 and TRBJ1-2, with D unclear. CDR1 is MDHEN, CDR2 SYDVKM, per germline. The CDR3 spans 13 residues. Trimming shortened V by 6 bases and J by 8 bases, and 16 bases separated the two germline ends. The CDR3 region has the DNA TGTGCCAGCAGCTCCCCGGCGAGTGGCGGCTACACCTTC. This translates into CASSSPASGGYTF.

The chain joins TRBV27 to TRBJ1-5, with D unresolved. The V end lost 2 bases, the J end lost 9 bases, and 26 bases lay between the germline ends. Germline loops: CDR1 MNHEY, CDR2 SMNVEV (reference sequence). CDR3 length: 18 residues. The CDR3 sequence is CASSLAVEGRTHLGPQHF. CDR3 DNA: TGTGCCAGCAGTTTAGCGGTCGAAGGGCGGACCCACCTAGGGCCCCAGCATTTT.

The chain couples TRBV19 to TRBJ2-5; 11 nucleotides line up with TRBD1. The length of the CDR3 is 16 residues. V gave up 4 bases and J gave up 5 bases; unmatched junction bases: 9. Germline assignment: CDR1 LNHDA and CDR2 SQIVND (reference sequence). DNA for the CDR3: TGTGCCAGTAGTACCGACGGACAGGGGGCGCGTGAGACCCAGTACTTC. The encoded protein is CASSTDGQGARETQYF.

The J gene is TRBJ2-2, the V gene TRBV5-1, with D possibly called TRBD1 or TRBD2 (5 bases each). From germline, CDR1 is SGHRS and CDR2 YFSETQ. V lost 4 bases, J lost 6 bases, and 16 bases lay in between. The CDR3 covers 15 residues. CDR3 nucleotides: TGCGCCAGCAGCCCCCCTGGGACCACCCCCGGGGAGCTGTTTTTT. This encodes CASSPPGTTPGELFF.

This rearrangement joins TRBV6-1 to TRBJ1-6; no reliable D call. Germline loops: CDR1 MNHNS, CDR2 SASEGT. The CDR3 contains 12 residues. V was shortened by 3 bases and J by 6 bases, with 3 bases between the two germline ends. This CDR3 is CASSDLNSPLHF. The CDR3 region has the DNA TGTGCCAGCAGTGACCTTAATTCACCCCTCCACTTT.

This clone showed up just once. Other DNA sequences within the sample encode an identical CDR3. The rearrangement links TRBV5-1 to TRBJ2-5; 8 bases agree with TRBD2. Germline V gene data show CDR1 as SGHRS and CDR2 as YFSETQ. V lost 0 bases to trimming and J lost 4 bases; unmatched junction nucleotides: 8. This CDR3 has 16 residues. DNA of the CDR3: TGCGCCAGCAGCTTGGGGCCGGGAGGGCCAGGAGAGACCCAGTACTTC. Translation: CASSLGPGGPGETQYF.

The V gene is TRBV28, the J gene TRBJ2-7, with 8 bases fitting TRBD1. V lost 10 bases to trimming and J lost 3 bases; unmatched junction nucleotides: 11. The germline V gene encodes CDR1 MDHEN and CDR2 SYDVKM. The CDR3 runs to 14 residues. The CDR3 bases are TGTGCCATCCAGCGCCAGGGGGCAGGCTACGAGCAGTACTTC. This sequence encodes CAIQRQGAGYEQYF.

The chain employs TRBV5-5 and TRBJ2-6; D ambiguous. V lost 2 bases to trimming and J lost 2 bases, with 5 bases between them. The CDR3 is made up of 14 amino acids. Germline values: CDR1 SGHKS, CDR2 YYEKEE (reference sequence). CDR3 DNA: TGTGCCAGCAGCTTTTCCACTGGGGCCAACGTCCTGACTTTC. The encoded protein is CASSFSTGANVLTF.

This chain links TRBV11-1 with TRBJ2-2; D not certain. Per germline, CDR1 SGHAT and CDR2 FQDESV (reference sequence). Trimming pared 1 base from V and 5 bases from J, leaving 11 bases between. This CDR3 contains 15 residues. The CDR3: CASSLVNLGTGELFF. CDR3 nucleotide sequence: TGTGCCAGCAGCTTAGTTAATTTAGGAACCGGGGAGCTGTTTTTT.

This chain connects TRBV6-5 to TRBJ1-3, with D perhaps TRBD1 (5 bases). Trimming removed 6 bases at V and 4 bases at J, with 13 bases between. This CDR3 has 14 amino acids. CDR1 is MNHEY and CDR2 is SVGAGI in the germline V gene. The CDR3 sequence: CASSPGTLGNTIYF. The CDR3 nucleotides read TGTGCCAGCAGCCCAGGGACGTTAGGAAACACCATATATTTT.

CDR3 sequence: CAWMGGVVNTEAFF. CDR3 nucleotides: TGTGCCTGGATGGGCGGGGTTGTGAACACTGAAGCTTTCTTT. The gene calls are TRBV30 and TRBJ1-1; D gene unclear. The CDR3 is made up of 14 amino acids. V was shortened by 4 bases and J by 0 bases, with 12 bases between the two germline ends. In germline, CDR1 is GTSNPN, CDR2 SVGIG (reference sequence).

The J gene is TRBJ1-6, the V gene TRBV4-1; D gene ambiguous. Germline V gives CDR1 MGHRA, CDR2 YSYEKL. V was shortened by 0 bases and J by 0 bases, with 9 bases between the two germline ends. This CDR3 comprises 17 residues. The CDR3 sequence: CASSQDSARSYNSPLHF. The DNA for the CDR3 is TGCGCCAGCAGCCAAGATTCCGCCCGCTCCTATAATTCACCCCTCCACTTT.